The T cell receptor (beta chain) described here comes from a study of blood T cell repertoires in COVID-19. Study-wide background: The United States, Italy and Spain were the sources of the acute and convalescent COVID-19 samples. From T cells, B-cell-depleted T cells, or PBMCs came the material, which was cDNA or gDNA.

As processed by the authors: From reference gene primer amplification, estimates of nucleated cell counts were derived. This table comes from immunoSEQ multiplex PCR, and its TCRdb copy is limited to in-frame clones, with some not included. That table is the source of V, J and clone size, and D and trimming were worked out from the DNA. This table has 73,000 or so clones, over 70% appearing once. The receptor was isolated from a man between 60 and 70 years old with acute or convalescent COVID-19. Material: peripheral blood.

This CDR3 reads CASSRTGTSSGYEQFF. In DNA form, the CDR3 reads TGTGCCAGCAGCAGGACCGGGACTAGTAGTGGCTATGAGCAGTTCTTC. V and J are TRBV7-2 and TRBJ2-1; 8 positions agree with TRBD2. The ends lost 5 bases at V and 8 bases at J; junction bases unmatched: 14. The germline gives CDR1 SGHTA, CDR2 FQGNSA. The CDR3 totals 16 residues.